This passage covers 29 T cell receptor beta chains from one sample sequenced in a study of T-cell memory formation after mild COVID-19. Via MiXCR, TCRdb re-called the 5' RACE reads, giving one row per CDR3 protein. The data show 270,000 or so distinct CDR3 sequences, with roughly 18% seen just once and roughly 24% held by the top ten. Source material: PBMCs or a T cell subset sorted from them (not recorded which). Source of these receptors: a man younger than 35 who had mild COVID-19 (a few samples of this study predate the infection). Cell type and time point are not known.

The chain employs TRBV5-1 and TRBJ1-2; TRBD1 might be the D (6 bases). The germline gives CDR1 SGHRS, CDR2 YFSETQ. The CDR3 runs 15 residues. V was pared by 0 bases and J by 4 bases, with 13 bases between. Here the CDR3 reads CASSLGQETFYGYTF. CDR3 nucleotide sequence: TGCGCCAGCAGCTTGGGACAGGAAACTTTCTATGGCTACACCTTC.

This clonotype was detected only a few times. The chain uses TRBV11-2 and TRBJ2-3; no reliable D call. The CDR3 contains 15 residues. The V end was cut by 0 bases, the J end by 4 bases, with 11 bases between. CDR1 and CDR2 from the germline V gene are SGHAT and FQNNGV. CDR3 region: CASSLDVSAADTQYF. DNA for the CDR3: TGTGCCAGCAGCTTAGACGTTTCGGCGGCAGATACGCAGTATTTT.

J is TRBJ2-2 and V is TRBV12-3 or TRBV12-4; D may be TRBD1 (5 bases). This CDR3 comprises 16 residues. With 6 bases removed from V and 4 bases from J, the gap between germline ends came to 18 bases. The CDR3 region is CASSPYAGSITGELFF. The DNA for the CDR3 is TGTGCCAGCAGCCCCTACGCAGGGTCAATCACCGGGGAGCTGTTTTTT.

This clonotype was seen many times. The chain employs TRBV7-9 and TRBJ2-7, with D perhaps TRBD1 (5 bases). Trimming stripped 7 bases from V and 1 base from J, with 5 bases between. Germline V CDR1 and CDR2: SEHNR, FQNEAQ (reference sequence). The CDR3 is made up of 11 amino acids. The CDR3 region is CASTGSYEQYF. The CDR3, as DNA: TGTGCCAGCACAGGGTCCTACGAGCAGTACTTC.

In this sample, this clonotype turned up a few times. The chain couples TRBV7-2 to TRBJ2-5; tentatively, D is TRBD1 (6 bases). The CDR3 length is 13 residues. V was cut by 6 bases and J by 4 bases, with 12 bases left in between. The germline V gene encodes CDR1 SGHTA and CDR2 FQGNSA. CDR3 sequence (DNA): TGTGCCAGCAGGCCAGGGGTTGGAGAGACCCAGTACTTC. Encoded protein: CASRPGVGETQYF.

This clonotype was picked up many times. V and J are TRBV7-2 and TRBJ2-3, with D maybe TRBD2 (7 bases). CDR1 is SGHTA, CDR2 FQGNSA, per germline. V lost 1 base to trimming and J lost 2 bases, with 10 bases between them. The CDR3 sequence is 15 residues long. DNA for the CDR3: TGTGCCAGCAGCTTAGGCGGGGGCAACACAGATACGCAGTATTTT. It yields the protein CASSLGGGNTDTQYF. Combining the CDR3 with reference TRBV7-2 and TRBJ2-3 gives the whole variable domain GAGVSQSPSNKVTEKGKDVELRCDPISGHTALYWYRQSLGQGLEFLIYFQGNSAPDKSGLPSDRFSAERTGGSVSTLTIQRTQQEDSAVYLCASSLGGGNTDTQYFGPGTRLTVL.

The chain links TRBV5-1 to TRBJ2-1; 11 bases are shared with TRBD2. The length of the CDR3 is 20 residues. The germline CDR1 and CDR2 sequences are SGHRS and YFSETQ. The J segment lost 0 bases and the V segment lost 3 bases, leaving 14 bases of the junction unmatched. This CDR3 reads CASSYLASGGTRSSYNEQFF. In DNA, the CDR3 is TGCGCCAGCAGCTATTTGGCTAGCGGGGGGACCCGCAGCTCCTACAATGAGCAGTTCTTC. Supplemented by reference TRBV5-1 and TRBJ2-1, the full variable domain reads KAGVTQTPRYLIKTRGQQVTLSCSPISGHRSVSWYQQTPGQGLQFLFEYFSETQRNKGNFPGRFSGRQFSNSRSEMNVSTLELGDSALYLCASSYLASGGTRSSYNEQFFGPGTRLTVL.

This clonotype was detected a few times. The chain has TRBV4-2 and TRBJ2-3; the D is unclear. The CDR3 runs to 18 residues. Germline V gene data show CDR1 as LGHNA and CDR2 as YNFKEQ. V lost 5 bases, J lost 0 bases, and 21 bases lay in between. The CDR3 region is CASSFQTSTDTSTDTQYF. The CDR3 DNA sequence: TGTGCCAGCAGCTTTCAAACTTCGACGGATACTAGCACAGATACGCAGTATTTT.

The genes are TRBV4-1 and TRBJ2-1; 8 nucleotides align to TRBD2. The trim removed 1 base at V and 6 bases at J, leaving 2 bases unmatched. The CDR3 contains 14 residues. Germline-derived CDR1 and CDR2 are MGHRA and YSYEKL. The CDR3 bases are TGCGCCAGCAGCCAAGTGGGGACTAGCAATGAGCAGTTCTTC. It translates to CASSQVGTSNEQFF.

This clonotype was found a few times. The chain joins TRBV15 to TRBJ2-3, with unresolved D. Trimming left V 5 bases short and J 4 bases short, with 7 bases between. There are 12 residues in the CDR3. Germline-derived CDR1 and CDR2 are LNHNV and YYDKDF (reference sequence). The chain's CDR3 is CATSFGPDTQYF. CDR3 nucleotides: TGTGCCACCAGCTTCGGTCCAGATACGCAGTATTTT.

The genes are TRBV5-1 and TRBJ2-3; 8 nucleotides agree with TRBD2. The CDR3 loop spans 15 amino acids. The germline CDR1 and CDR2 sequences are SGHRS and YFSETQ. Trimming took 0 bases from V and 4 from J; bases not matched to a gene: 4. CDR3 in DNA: TGCGCCAGCAGCTTGGGCGGGGGGATGGCAGATACGCAGTATTTT. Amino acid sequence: CASSLGGGMADTQYF.

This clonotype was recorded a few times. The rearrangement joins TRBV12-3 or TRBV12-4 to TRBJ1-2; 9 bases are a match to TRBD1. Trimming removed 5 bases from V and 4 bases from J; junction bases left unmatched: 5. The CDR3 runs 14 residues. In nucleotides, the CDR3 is TGTGCCAGCAGTCAACAGGGGGCTAGCTATGGCTACACCTTC. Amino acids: CASSQQGASYGYTF.

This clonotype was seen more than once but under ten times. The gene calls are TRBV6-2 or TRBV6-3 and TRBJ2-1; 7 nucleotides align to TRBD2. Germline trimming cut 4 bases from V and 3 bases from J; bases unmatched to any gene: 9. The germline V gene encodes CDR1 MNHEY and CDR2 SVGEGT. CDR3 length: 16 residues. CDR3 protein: CASSSISGRNYNEQFF. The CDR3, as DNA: TGTGCCAGCAGTTCGATTAGCGGGCGAAACTACAATGAGCAGTTCTTC.

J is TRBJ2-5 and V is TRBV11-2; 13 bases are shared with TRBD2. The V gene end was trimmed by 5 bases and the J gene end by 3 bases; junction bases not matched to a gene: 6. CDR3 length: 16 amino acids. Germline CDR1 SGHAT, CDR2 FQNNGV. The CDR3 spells CASSPSLAGGKETQYF. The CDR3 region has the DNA TGTGCCAGCAGCCCCTCACTAGCGGGGGGGAAAGAGACCCAGTACTTC.

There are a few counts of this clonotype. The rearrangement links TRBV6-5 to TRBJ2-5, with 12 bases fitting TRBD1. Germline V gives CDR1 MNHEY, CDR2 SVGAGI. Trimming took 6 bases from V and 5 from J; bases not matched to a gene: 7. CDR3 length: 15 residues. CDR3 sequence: CASSPGTGGGETQYF. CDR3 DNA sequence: TGTGCCAGCAGCCCCGGGACAGGGGGCGGCGAGACCCAGTACTTC.

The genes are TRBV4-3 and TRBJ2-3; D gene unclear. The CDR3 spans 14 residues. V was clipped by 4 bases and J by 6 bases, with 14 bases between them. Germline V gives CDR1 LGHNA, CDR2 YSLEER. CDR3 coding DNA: TGCGCCAGCAGCCCTGGACCGACCTGGGATACGCAGTATTTT. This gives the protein CASSPGPTWDTQYF.

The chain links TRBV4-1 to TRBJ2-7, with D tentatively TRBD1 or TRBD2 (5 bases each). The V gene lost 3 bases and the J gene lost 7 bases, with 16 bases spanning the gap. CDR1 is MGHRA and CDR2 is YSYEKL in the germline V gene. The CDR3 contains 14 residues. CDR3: CASSHYAGWGEQYV. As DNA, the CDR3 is TGCGCCAGCAGCCATTATGCAGGGTGGGGGGAGCAGTACGTC.

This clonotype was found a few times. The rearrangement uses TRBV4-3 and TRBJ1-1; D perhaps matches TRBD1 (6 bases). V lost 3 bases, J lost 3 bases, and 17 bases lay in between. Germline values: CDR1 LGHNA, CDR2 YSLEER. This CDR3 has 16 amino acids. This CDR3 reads CASSHARGGIDTEAFF. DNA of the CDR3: TGCGCCAGCAGCCATGCCCGAGGGGGGATTGACACTGAAGCTTTCTTT.

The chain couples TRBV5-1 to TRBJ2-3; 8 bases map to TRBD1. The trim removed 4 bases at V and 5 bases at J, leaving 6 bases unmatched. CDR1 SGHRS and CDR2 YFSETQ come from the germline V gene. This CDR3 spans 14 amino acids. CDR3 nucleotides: TGCGCCAGCAGCGCGGACAGGGTCGAAGATACGCAGTATTTT. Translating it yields CASSADRVEDTQYF.

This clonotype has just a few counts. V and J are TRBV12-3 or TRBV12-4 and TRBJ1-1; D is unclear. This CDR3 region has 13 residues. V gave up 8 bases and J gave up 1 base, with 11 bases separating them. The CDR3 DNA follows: TGTGCCAGCCGATTACAGACGAACACTGAAGCTTTCTTT. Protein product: CASRLQTNTEAFF.

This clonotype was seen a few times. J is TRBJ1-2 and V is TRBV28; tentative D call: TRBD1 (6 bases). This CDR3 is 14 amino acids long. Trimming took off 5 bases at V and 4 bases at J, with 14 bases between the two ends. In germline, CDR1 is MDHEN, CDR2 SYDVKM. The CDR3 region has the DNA TGTGCCAGCAGTACCCTCCAGGGGACCTATGGCTACACCTTC. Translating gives CASSTLQGTYGYTF.

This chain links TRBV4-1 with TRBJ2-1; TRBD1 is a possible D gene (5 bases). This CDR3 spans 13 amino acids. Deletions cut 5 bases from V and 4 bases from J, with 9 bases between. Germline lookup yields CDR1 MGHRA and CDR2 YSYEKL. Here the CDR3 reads CASSAQEYNEQFF. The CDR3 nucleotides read TGCGCCAGCAGCGCACAGGAATACAATGAGCAGTTCTTC.

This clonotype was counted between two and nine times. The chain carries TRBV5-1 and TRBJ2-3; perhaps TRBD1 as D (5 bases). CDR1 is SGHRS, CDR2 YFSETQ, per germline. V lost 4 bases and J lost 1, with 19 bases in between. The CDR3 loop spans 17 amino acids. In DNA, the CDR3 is TGCGCCAGCAGCAAACAGACAGCTCCCCAGGGCACAGATACGCAGTATTTT. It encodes CASSKQTAPQGTDTQYF.

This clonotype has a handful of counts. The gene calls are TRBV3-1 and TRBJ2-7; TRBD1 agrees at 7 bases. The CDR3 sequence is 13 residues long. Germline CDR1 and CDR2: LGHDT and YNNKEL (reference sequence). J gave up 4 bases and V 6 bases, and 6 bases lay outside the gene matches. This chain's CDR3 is CASSLRDRYEQYF. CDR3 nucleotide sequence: TGTGCCAGCAGTCTCCGGGACAGATACGAGCAGTACTTC.

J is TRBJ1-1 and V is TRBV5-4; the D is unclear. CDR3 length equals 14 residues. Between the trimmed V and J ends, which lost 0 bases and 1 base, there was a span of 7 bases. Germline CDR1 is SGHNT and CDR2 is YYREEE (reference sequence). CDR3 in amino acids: CASSLERTNTEAFF. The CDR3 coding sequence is TGTGCCAGCAGCTTGGAACGGACGAACACTGAAGCTTTCTTT. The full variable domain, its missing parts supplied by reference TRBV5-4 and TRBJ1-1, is ETGVTQSPTHLIKTRGQQVTLRCSSQSGHNTVSWYQQALGQGPQFIFQYYREEENGRGNFPPRFSGLQFPNYSSELNVNALELDDSALYLCASSLERTNTEAFFGQGTRLTVV.

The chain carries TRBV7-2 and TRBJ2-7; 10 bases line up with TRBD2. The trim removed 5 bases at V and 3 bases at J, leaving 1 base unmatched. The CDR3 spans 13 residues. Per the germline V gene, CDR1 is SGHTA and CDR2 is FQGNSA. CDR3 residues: CASSRTSGYEQYV. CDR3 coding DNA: TGTGCCAGCAGCCGGACTAGCGGCTACGAGCAGTACGTC.

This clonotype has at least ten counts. This CDR3 reads CSAQTALTGELFF. CDR3 DNA: TGCAGTGCTCAGACAGCTCTCACCGGGGAGCTGTTTTTT. The chain couples TRBV20-1 to TRBJ2-2; weak D call: TRBD1 (5 bases). The CDR3 contains 13 residues. The V and J ends lost 5 bases and 4 bases respectively, with 11 bases between them. Germline V gives CDR1 DFQATT, CDR2 SNEGSKA (reference sequence).

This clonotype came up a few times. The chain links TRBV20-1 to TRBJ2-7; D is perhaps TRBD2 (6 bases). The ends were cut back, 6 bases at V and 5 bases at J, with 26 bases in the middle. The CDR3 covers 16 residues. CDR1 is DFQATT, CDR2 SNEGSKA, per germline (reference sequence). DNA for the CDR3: TGCAGTGCCACTCGGTCGGGACTGAGCCTTGTGAACGAGCAGTACTTC. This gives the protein CSATRSGLSLVNEQYF.

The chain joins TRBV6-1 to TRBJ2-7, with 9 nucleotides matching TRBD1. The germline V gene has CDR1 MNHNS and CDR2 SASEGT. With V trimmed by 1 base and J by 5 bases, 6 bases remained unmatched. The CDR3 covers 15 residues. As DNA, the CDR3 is TGTGCCAGCAGTGAAGGGACAGGGGTTTGGGACGAGCAGTACGTC. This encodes CASSEGTGVWDEQYV.